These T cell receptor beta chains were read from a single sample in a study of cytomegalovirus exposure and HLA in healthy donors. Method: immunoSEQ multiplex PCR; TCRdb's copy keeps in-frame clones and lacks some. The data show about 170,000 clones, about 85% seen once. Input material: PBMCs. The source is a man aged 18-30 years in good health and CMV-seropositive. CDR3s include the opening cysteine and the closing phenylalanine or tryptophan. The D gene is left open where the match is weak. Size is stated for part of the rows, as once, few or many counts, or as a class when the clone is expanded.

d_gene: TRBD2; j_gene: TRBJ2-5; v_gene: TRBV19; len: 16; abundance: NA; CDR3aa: CASSTRLAGSQETQYF; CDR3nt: TGTGCCAGTAGTACTCGACTAGCGGGGAGCCAAGAGACCCAGTACTTC
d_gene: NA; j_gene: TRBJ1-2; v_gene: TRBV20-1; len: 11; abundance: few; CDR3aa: CSAIGRQGYTF; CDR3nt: TGCAGTGCTATAGGTCGACAGGGCTACACCTTC
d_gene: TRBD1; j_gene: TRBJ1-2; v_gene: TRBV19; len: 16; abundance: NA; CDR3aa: CASSSPYQGADYGYTF; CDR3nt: TGTGCCAGTAGCTCTCCCTACCAGGGGGCGGACTATGGCTACACCTTC
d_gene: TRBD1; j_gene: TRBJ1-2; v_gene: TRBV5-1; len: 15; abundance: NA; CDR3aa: CASSLTGQYDYGYTF; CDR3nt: TGCGCCAGCAGCTTAACGGGACAGTACGACTATGGCTACACCTTC
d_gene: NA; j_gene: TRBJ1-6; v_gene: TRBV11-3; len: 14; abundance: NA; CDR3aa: CASSTDGGASPLHF; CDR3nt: TGTGCCAGCAGCACGGACGGCGGGGCGTCACCCCTCCACTTT
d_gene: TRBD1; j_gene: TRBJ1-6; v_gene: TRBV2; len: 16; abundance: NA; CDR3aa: CASSSRQGAQNSPLHF; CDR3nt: TGTGCCAGCAGCTCTAGACAGGGGGCGCAAAATTCACCCCTCCACTTT
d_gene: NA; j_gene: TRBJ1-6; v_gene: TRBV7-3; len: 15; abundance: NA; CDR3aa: CASSPDPGDNSPLHF; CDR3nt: TGTGCCAGCAGCCCCGATCCAGGGGATAATTCACCCCTCCACTTT
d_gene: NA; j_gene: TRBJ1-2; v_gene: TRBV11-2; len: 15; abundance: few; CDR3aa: CASSLDLFGVWGYTF; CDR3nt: TGTGCCAGCAGCTTAGATTTGTTCGGGGTGTGGGGCTACACCTTC
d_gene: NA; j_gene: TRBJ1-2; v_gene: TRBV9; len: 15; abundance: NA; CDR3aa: CASSVDGRGNYGYTF; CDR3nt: TGTGCCAGCAGCGTAGATGGCCGGGGAAACTATGGCTACACCTTC
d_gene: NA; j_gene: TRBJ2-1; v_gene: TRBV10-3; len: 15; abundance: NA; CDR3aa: CAISDGLDSYNEQFF; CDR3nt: TGTGCCATCAGTGACGGCCTAGATTCCTACAATGAGCAGTTCTTC
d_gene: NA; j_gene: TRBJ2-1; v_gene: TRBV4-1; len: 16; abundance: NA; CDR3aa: CASSHPGTSTYNEQFF; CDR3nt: TGCGCCAGCAGCCACCCAGGGACTTCTACCTACAATGAGCAGTTCTTC
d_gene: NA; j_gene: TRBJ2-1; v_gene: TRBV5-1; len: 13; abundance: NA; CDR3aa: CASSPGNYNEQFF; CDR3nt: TGCGCCAGCAGCCCGGGGAACTACAATGAGCAGTTCTTC
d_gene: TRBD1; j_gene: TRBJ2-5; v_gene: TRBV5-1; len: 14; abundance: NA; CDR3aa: CASSLGTGQETQYF; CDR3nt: TGCGCCAGCAGCTTGGGGACAGGACAAGAGACCCAGTACTTC
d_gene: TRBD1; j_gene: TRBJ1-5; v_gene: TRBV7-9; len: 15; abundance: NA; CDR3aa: CASSLTGSSNQPQHF; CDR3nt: TGTGCCAGCAGCTTGACAGGGAGTAGCAATCAGCCCCAGCATTTT